The 23 T cell receptor beta chains below were found in one sample sequenced in a study of T-cell memory formation after mild COVID-19. TCRdb called the 5' RACE reads again in MiXCR, with one record for every CDR3 protein. Counted here are 150,000 to 200,000 distinct CDR3 sequences, around a tenth occurring once; the ten biggest clones make up more than 3.5%. Source material: PBMCs or a T cell subset sorted from them (not recorded which). The receptors shown here come from a young man who had mild COVID-19 (a few samples of this study predate the infection). Cell type and time point are not known.

The gene calls are TRBV7-6 and TRBJ1-1; the D gene is possibly TRBD1 (6 bases). The CDR3 covers 14 residues. The germline V gene encodes CDR1 SGHVS and CDR2 FNYEAQ. V was trimmed by 2 bases and J by 4 bases, leaving 11 bases between them. The CDR3 sequence: CASSLIEGGTEAFF. The CDR3 DNA reads as TGTGCCAGCAGCTTAATTGAAGGGGGCACTGAAGCTTTCTTT.

This clonotype was counted a few times. This rearrangement joins TRBV5-1 to TRBJ1-1; 7 bases agree with TRBD1. V was clipped by 3 bases and J by 11 bases; unmatched bases: 16. The CDR3 runs to 15 residues. Germline V CDR1 and CDR2: SGHRS, YFSETQ. In DNA, the CDR3 is TGCGCCAGCAGCTCGTTAGCGCAGGGGGAAGTAGAGGCTTTCTTT. Protein: CASSSLAQGEVEAFF. The whole variable domain, filled in from reference TRBV5-1 and TRBJ1-1, reads KAGVTQTPRYLIKTRGQQVTLSCSPISGHRSVSWYQQTPGQGLQFLFEYFSETQRNKGNFPGRFSGRQFSNSRSEMNVSTLELGDSALYLCASSSLAQGEVEAFFGQGTRLTVV.

The CDR3 DNA reads TGCGCCAGCAGCCCGTGGGGGGCCAGCACAGATACGCAGTATTTT. As protein: CASSPWGASTDTQYF. This chain uses TRBV5-1 with TRBJ2-3; D assignment may be TRBD1 or TRBD2 (6 bases each). V lost 4 bases and J 0 bases, leaving 12 bases between the germline ends. This CDR3 has 15 residues. The germline CDR1 and CDR2 sequences are SGHRS and YFSETQ.

V usage is TRBV7-2 and J usage is TRBJ1-6; a possible D gene is TRBD1 (6 bases). The CDR3 has 15 amino acids. Germline-derived CDR1 and CDR2 are SGHTA and FQGNSA. Deletions cut 5 bases from V and 6 bases from J, with 14 bases between. CDR3 loop: CASSGRDILNSPLHF. Here the CDR3 DNA reads TGTGCCAGCAGCGGCCGGGACATACTTAATTCACCCCTCCACTTT.

This clonotype was observed a few times. V is TRBV6-6 and J is TRBJ1-1, with 10 bases aligning to TRBD1. There are 14 residues in the CDR3. V shed 6 bases, J shed 4 bases, and the junction held 5 bases outside the gene matches. The V gene's germline CDR1 is MNHNY and CDR2 SVGAGI (reference sequence). The CDR3 region is CASRSGTGVTEAFF. Written as DNA, the CDR3 is TGTGCCAGCAGGTCCGGGACAGGGGTCACTGAAGCTTTCTTT.

This clonotype came up a few times. The chain links TRBV5-1 to TRBJ2-5; D is perhaps TRBD1 or TRBD2 (5 bases each). The CDR3 loop spans 15 amino acids. Trimming shortened V by 4 bases and J by 2 bases, and 15 bases separated the two germline ends. Looked up from germline, CDR1 is SGHRS and CDR2 is YFSETQ. The CDR3 is CASSPEVGVQETQYF. In nucleotides, the CDR3 is TGCGCCAGCAGCCCGGAGGTGGGGGTTCAAGAGACCCAGTACTTC.

V usage is TRBV7-2 and J usage is TRBJ1-5, with D unclear. The germline gives CDR1 SGHTA, CDR2 FQGNSA. The CDR3 covers 13 residues. V was shortened by 2 bases and J by 6 bases, with 8 bases between the two germline ends. The CDR3 protein is CASSLMDGQPQHF. The CDR3 nucleotides are TGTGCCAGCAGCTTAATGGATGGTCAGCCCCAGCATTTT.

This sequence joins TRBV4-3 and TRBJ2-5, with TRBD2 identical over 9 bases. Germline V gene sequence: CDR1 LGHNA, CDR2 YSLEER. CDR3 length: 17 residues. J gave up 4 bases and V 0 bases, and 9 bases lay outside the gene matches. The DNA of the CDR3 is TGCGCCAGCAGCCAAGAACTAGCGGGCTGGGCAGGAGAGACCCAGTACTTC. Translated, it gives CASSQELAGWAGETQYF.

A few counts support this clonotype. The CDR3 spells CASSRNSGGPSTDTQYF. The CDR3 DNA is TGCGCCAGCAGCAGAAATAGCGGGGGGCCTAGCACAGATACGCAGTATTTT. This chain links TRBV4-1 with TRBJ2-3, with 10 nucleotides matching TRBD2. The J segment lost 0 bases and the V segment lost 5 bases, leaving 8 bases of the junction unmatched. Germline lookup yields CDR1 MGHRA and CDR2 YSYEKL. This CDR3 contains 17 residues.

This clonotype was counted between two and nine times. This chain uses TRBV12-3 or TRBV12-4 with TRBJ1-1, with D maybe TRBD1 (6 bases). With 2 bases removed from V and 4 bases from J, the gap between germline ends came to 8 bases. The CDR3 has 13 amino acids. The CDR3 nucleotides are TGTGCCAGCAGTTTACAGGGGACCACTGAAGCTTTCTTT. Translating gives CASSLQGTTEAFF.

This clonotype was found a few times. The rearrangement uses TRBV20-1 and TRBJ2-7; tentatively, D is TRBD1 or TRBD2 (5 bases each). Between the trimmed V and J ends, which lost 8 bases and 4 bases, there was a span of 18 bases. The CDR3 is made up of 13 amino acids. CDR1 is DFQATT, CDR2 SNEGSKA, per germline (reference sequence). This CDR3 is CSPLPGPSYEQYV. DNA for the CDR3: TGCAGTCCCCTTCCGGGACCATCTTACGAGCAGTACGTC.

This clonotype was seen ten or more times. The chain employs TRBV7-3 and TRBJ2-1; unclear D gene. The ends were cut back, 3 bases at V and 6 bases at J, with 12 bases in the middle. Germline assignment: CDR1 SGHTA and CDR2 FQGTGA. This CDR3 spans 14 amino acids. The DNA of the CDR3 is TGTGCCAGCAGCTTCGGACGTAACGTCAATGAGCAGTTCTTC. Residues: CASSFGRNVNEQFF.

V gene TRBV6-5 combines with J gene TRBJ1-1; D unresolved. CDR1 is MNHEY, CDR2 SVGAGI, per germline. CDR3 size: 14 residues. V dropped 2 bases and J dropped 4 bases, with 11 bases sitting between them. This chain's CDR3 is CASSYLRGGTEAFF. DNA for the CDR3: TGTGCCAGCAGTTACCTCCGGGGAGGCACTGAAGCTTTCTTT.

This chain joins TRBV10-3 and TRBJ2-7; D is unresolved. Germline loops: CDR1 ENHRY, CDR2 SYGVKD. The CDR3 has 11 residues. V lost 6 bases to trimming and J lost 3 bases, with 6 bases between them. CDR3 residues: CAIRDYYEQYF. DNA for the CDR3: TGTGCCATCAGGGATTACTACGAGCAGTACTTC.

The chain has TRBV7-8 and TRBJ1-2; the D gene is possibly TRBD1 (5 bases). Looked up from germline, CDR1 is SGHVS and CDR2 is FQNEAQ. The CDR3 is made up of 14 amino acids. V lost 3 bases and J 8 bases, leaving 16 bases between the germline ends. CDR3 amino acids: CASSFKIAREGYTF. CDR3 DNA sequence: TGTGCCAGCAGCTTTAAGATAGCCAGGGAGGGCTACACCTTC.

This chain connects TRBV6-5 to TRBJ1-5; 7 positions agree with TRBD1. Germline CDR1 and CDR2: MNHEY and SVGAGI. V dropped 6 bases and J dropped 0; count of bases not matched to a gene: 11. CDR3 length: 17 residues. The CDR3 reads CASSRTGKTYSNQPQHF. The CDR3 DNA reads as TGTGCCAGCAGCCGGACAGGAAAGACCTATAGCAATCAGCCCCAGCATTTT.

The genes are TRBV5-1 and TRBJ2-5; TRBD2 matches at 14 bases. Germline V gene sequence: CDR1 SGHRS, CDR2 YFSETQ. This CDR3 is built from 15 residues. Germline trimming cut 4 bases from V and 5 bases from J; bases unmatched to any gene: 4. The CDR3, as DNA: TGCGCCAGCAGCCAAGGGACTAGCGGGGGTGAGACCCAGTACTTC. It is translated as CASSQGTSGGETQYF.

This clonotype was detected only a few times. CDR3 residues: CASSQQLNTEAFF. DNA for the CDR3: TGCGCCAGCAGCCAACAGCTGAACACTGAAGCTTTCTTT. The V call is TRBV5-1, the J call TRBJ1-1; D is ambiguous. Germline-derived CDR1 and CDR2 are SGHRS and YFSETQ. CDR3 length: 13 residues. V lost 4 bases and J 0 bases, leaving 7 bases between the germline ends.

V is TRBV5-1 and J is TRBJ2-2; TRBD2 is a possible D gene (5 bases). The CDR3 covers 16 residues. V lost 2 bases, J lost 4 bases, and 15 bases lay in between. Germline V gene lookup returns CDR1 SGHRS and CDR2 YFSETQ. For the CDR3, the DNA is TGCGCCAGCAGCTTTTTTTCGGCGGGCGGCACCGGGGAGCTGTTTTTT. Its protein is CASSFFSAGGTGELFF.

This clonotype was seen at least ten times. V and J are TRBV11-2 and TRBJ2-5; 8 nucleotides align to TRBD2. CDR1 and CDR2 from the germline V gene are SGHAT and FQNNGV. CDR3 size: 15 residues. Germline trimming cut 6 bases from V and 2 bases from J; bases unmatched to any gene: 8. This chain's CDR3 is CASSLPSGPQETQYF. CDR3 bases: TGTGCCAGCAGTCTTCCTAGCGGGCCACAAGAGACCCAGTACTTC.

This clonotype was seen a handful of times. The genes are TRBV7-2 and TRBJ2-1; the D is unclear. The CDR3 totals 13 residues. Germline CDR1 and CDR2: SGHTA and FQGNSA. Deletions cut 1 base from V and 10 bases from J, with 11 bases between. CDR3 loop: CASSLDVREEQFF. In DNA form, the CDR3 reads TGTGCCAGCAGCTTAGACGTACGCGAAGAGCAGTTCTTC.

This clonotype was picked up a small number of times. The gene calls are TRBV6-5 and TRBJ1-5; 8 bases align to TRBD1. V shed 5 bases, J shed 3 bases, and the junction held 6 bases outside the gene matches. Germline V CDR1 and CDR2: MNHEY, SVGAGI. This CDR3 region has 15 residues. This CDR3 is CASSRTGSNNQPQHF. The CDR3 DNA is TGTGCCAGCAGTCGGACAGGGAGTAACAATCAGCCCCAGCATTTT.

The chain uses TRBV7-8 and TRBJ1-1; D is possibly TRBD1 (5 bases). V was trimmed by 4 bases and J by 3 bases, leaving 18 bases between them. CDR1 and CDR2 (germline): SGHVS, FQNEAQ. CDR3 length: 16 amino acids. The CDR3 sequence: CASSSGRSLRDTEAFF. The CDR3 region has the DNA TGTGCCAGCAGCTCGGGACGCAGTCTGAGGGACACTGAAGCTTTCTTT.